This T cell receptor beta chain stems from a study of cytomegalovirus exposure and HLA in healthy donors. Study-level findings and limits: Within an earlier analysis, most TCR beta V segments proved productive either about 87% or about 30% of the time. According to reports, the classifier identified cytomegalovirus status with high specificity and sensitivity.

Though probably carrying unrecorded immune exposures, donors were nominally healthy at sampling. Use of 60 Vbeta and 13 Jbeta primers characterized the PCR. TCRdb's table, derived via immunoSEQ multiplex PCR, lists solely in-frame clones and lacks some. The top ten clones hold around 0.31% of a sample with about 200,000 clones, around 88% of them seen once. A remark on this clone: The antigen remains undetermined.

With V trimmed by 4 bases and J by 4 bases, 18 bases remained unmatched. The CDR3 extends over 18 amino acids. Germline lookup yields CDR1 PRHDT and CDR2 FYEKMQ (reference sequence). Sample: PBMCs. This sequence originates from a woman aged 30 to 39 in good health and CMV-seronegative. The V and J genes are TRBV13 and TRBJ2-7; 8 bases line up with TRBD2. CDR3 nucleotides: TGTGCCAGCAGCTATAGTAGGGGAATCGCGGGGGGTCGATACGAGCAGTACTTC. Translation gives CASSYSRGIAGGRYEQYF.